The 12 T cell receptor beta chains given below trace back to one sample, sequenced in a study of shared clonotypes between healthy human individuals. The repertoire was sequenced with immunoSEQ multiplex PCR; TCRdb's copy has only in-frame clones and lacks some. The data show some 580,000 clones, around 97% seen once. The sequencing sample was made of naive CD4+ T cells sorted from blood. As to subset: CD45RA+ positively selected. These receptor sequences come from a young woman in good health.

This clone was detected only once. The limits of the CDR3 on the DNA are not certain, so only TCRdb's listed CDR3 is given. The V and J genes are TRBV4-1 and TRBJ2-6. Ends included, the CDR3 has 16 residues. Germline V gene sequence: CDR1 MGHRA, CDR2 YSYEKL. The CDR3 loop is CASSQASTSGANVLTF.

The rearrangement joins TRBV19 to TRBJ2-1; the match to TRBD2 covers 10 bases. This CDR3 spans 15 amino acids. J was trimmed by 6 bases and V by 2 bases; bases with no gene match: 4. CDR1 is LNHDA and CDR2 is SQIVND in the germline V gene (reference sequence). CDR3 region: CASSILPSGSNEQFF. The CDR3 DNA follows: TGTGCCAGTAGTATACTCCCTAGCGGGAGCAATGAGCAGTTCTTC.

The chain links TRBV5-8 to TRBJ2-1; 10 bases line up with TRBD2. After removal of 0 bases from V and 10 bases from J, the junction contained 10 bases not matched to a gene. CDR1 is SGHTS and CDR2 is YDEGEE in the germline V gene. This CDR3 contains 16 residues. In DNA, the CDR3 is TGTGCCAGCAGCTTGGCCTTTCTAGCGGGAGTCGAGGAGCAGTTCTTC. It encodes CASSLAFLAGVEEQFF.

The chain recombines TRBV27 with TRBJ2-5; D is undetermined. The end of the DNA aligns better with TRBJ2-7, so the J call may be wrong. The CDR3 consists of 15 residues. The germline CDR1 and CDR2 sequences are MNHEY and SMNVEV (reference sequence). DNA for the CDR3: TGTGCCAGCAGTTACCCAGGTCGGGCGTCCTACGAGCAGTACTTC. Amino acids: CASSYPGRASYEQYF.

The chain carries TRBV14 and TRBJ2-7; D assignment may be TRBD1 or TRBD2 (5 bases each). Germline assignment: CDR1 SGHDN and CDR2 FVKESK. The CDR3 loop spans 14 amino acids. Trimming removed 2 bases from V and 2 bases from J, with 10 bases in between. The CDR3 nucleotides are TGTGCCAGCAGCCAACGAGGGGTTGCCTACGAGCAGTACTTC. Amino acid sequence: CASSQRGVAYEQYF.

A single count supports this clone. The chain joins TRBV10-3 to TRBJ1-5, with 9 bases fitting TRBD1. J lost 10 bases, V lost 0 bases, and 7 bases had no gene match. Germline lookup yields CDR1 ENHRY and CDR2 SYGVKD. The length of the CDR3 is 15 residues. The CDR3 sequence: CAISESTGGRGPQHF. As DNA, the CDR3 is TGTGCCATCAGTGAGTCGACAGGGGGTAGGGGCCCCCAGCATTTT.

The chain couples TRBV7-6 to TRBJ2-3; the D is unclear. The V gene's germline CDR1 is SGHVS and CDR2 FNYEAQ. This CDR3 is built from 16 residues. Trimming took 1 base from V and 0 from J, leaving 11 bases between them. This chain's CDR3 is CASSLELGRSTDTQYF. For the CDR3, the DNA is TGTGCCAGCAGCTTAGAACTCGGTCGGAGCACAGATACGCAGTATTTT.

The rearrangement joins TRBV5-1 to TRBJ2-1, with D perhaps matching TRBD2 (5 bases). In germline, CDR1 is SGHRS, CDR2 YFSETQ. This CDR3 has 15 amino acids. Trimming left V 4 bases short and J 4 bases short, with 15 bases between. Here the CDR3 reads CASSRPGKLYNEQFF. The CDR3 DNA sequence: TGCGCCAGCAGCCGGCCGGGGAAATTATACAATGAGCAGTTCTTC.

V is TRBV7-2 and J is TRBJ2-4; 7 nucleotides agree with TRBD2. Looked up from germline, CDR1 is SGHTA and CDR2 is FQGNSA. CDR3 length: 16 amino acids. V gave up 4 bases and J gave up 1 base; unmatched junction bases: 7. CDR3 sequence: CASSSVGTKAKNIQYF. The CDR3 coding sequence is TGTGCCAGCAGCTCTGTTGGGACTAAGGCCAAAAACATTCAGTACTTC.

The V and J genes are TRBV7-7 and TRBJ2-7; 9 bases agree with TRBD2. Germline-derived CDR1 and CDR2 are SSHAT and FNYEAQ (reference sequence). The CDR3 extends over 15 amino acids. After removal of 1 base from V and 6 bases from J, the junction contained 7 bases not matched to a gene. In nucleotides, the CDR3 is TGTGCCAGCAGCTTAGTGGCGGGAGGGCCGAGCGAGCAGTACTTC. Amino acids: CASSLVAGGPSEQYF.

This rearrangement joins TRBV6-1 to TRBJ2-7, with no clear D. The CDR3 has 12 residues. The V gene lost 6 bases and the J gene lost 3 bases, with 9 bases spanning the gap. Germline assignment: CDR1 MNHNS and CDR2 SASEGT. CDR3 nucleotides: TGTGCCAGCAGCGGCACCCTCTACGAGCAGTACTTC. Translation: CASSGTLYEQYF.

This rearrangement joins TRBV28 to TRBJ2-2, with D possibly being TRBD2 (6 bases). With 7 bases removed from V and 5 bases from J, the gap between germline ends came to 11 bases. CDR1 MDHEN and CDR2 SYDVKM come from the germline V gene. This CDR3 has 13 residues. The CDR3 region is CASTTSLTGELFF. The CDR3 DNA is TGTGCCAGCACTACTAGCTTAACCGGGGAGCTGTTTTTT.